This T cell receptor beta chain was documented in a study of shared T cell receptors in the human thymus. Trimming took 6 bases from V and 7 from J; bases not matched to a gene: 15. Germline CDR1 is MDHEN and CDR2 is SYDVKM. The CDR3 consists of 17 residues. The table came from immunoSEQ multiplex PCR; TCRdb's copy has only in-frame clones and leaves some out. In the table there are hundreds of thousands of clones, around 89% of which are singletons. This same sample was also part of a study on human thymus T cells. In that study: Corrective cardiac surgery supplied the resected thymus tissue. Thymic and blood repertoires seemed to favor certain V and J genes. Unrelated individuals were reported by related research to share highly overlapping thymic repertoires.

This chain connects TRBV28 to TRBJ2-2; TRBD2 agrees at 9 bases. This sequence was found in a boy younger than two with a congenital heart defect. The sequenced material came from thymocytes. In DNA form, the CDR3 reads TGTGCCAGCAGCTACCACCCCCCGGGACTAGCTATCGGGGAGCTGTTTTTT. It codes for CASSYHPPGLAIGELFF.